A selection of T cell receptor beta chains follows, all from one sample in a study of spatial heterogeneity in lung cancer. TCRdb itself ran the 5' RACE reads through MiXCR, one entry per CDR3 protein. The sample comprises around 63,000 distinct CDR3 sequences, roughly 6.6% of which are singletons, and roughly 14% rests with the top ten. The specimen was PBMCs, collected at surgery. Every receptor here comes from a female donor with early-stage non-small cell lung cancer. The CDR3 runs from the conserved cysteine through the conserved F or W. The order of the fields is clone size, V gene, J gene, D gene, CDR3 DNA, CDR3 protein. D genes are given only for firm matches. Clone size appears in some rows only: once, few, many, or a class for an expanded clone.

size: many; V: TRBV5-6; J: TRBJ2-1; D: -; DNA: TGTGCCAGCACCGGGATCCCTTGGGGTATGGGGGCCGGTGAGCAGTTCTTC; CDR3: CASTGIPWGMGAGEQFF
size: many; V: TRBV7-7; J: TRBJ2-3; D: TRBD1; DNA: TGTGCTAGCAGCGCTGACCCGGACAGGGGACGCGATACGCAGTATTTT; CDR3: CASSADPDRGRDTQYF
size: many; V: TRBV6-2/TRBV6-3; J: TRBJ1-1; D: -; DNA: TGTGCCAGCGGCGTGAACACTGAAGCTTTCTTT; CDR3: CASGVNTEAFF
size: few; V: TRBV3-1; J: TRBJ1-2; D: -; DNA: TGTGCCAGCAGCCAAGTCCTGGACTATGGCTACACCTTC; CDR3: CASSQVLDYGYTF
size: many; V: TRBV28; J: TRBJ1-1; D: TRBD1; DNA: TGTGCCAGCATCCCTCCCGGGACAGGGAAGAGCGGTGAAGCTTTCTTT; CDR3: CASIPPGTGKSGEAFF
size: few; V: TRBV4-1; J: TRBJ2-3; D: -; DNA: TGCGCCAGCAGCCCCTCGGGCACAGATACGCAGTATTTT; CDR3: CASSPSGTDTQYF
size: few; V: TRBV11-2; J: TRBJ2-3; D: -; DNA: TGTGCCAGCAGCTTAGGCGGCATCAGCACAGATACGCAGTATTTT; CDR3: CASSLGGISTDTQYF
size: -; V: TRBV27; J: TRBJ1-5; D: -; DNA: TGTGCCAGCAGTTTCGCGGGACAAAGAAATCAGCCCCAGCATTTT; CDR3: CASSFAGQRNQPQHF
size: many; V: TRBV20-1; J: TRBJ1-6; D: TRBD1; DNA: TGCAGTCCCCGACAGGGGGCAACTGCGGATAATTCACCCCTCCACTTT; CDR3: CSPRQGATADNSPLHF
size: many; V: TRBV6-5; J: TRBJ2-7; D: TRBD1; DNA: TGTGCCAGCAGTTCAACCGGGACAGGGTCAGTGTACGAGCAGTACTTC; CDR3: CASSSTGTGSVYEQYF
size: few; V: TRBV7-9; J: TRBJ1-2; D: TRBD1; DNA: TGTGCCAGCAGCTTGGACAGGACCGGCTACACCTTC; CDR3: CASSLDRTGYTF
size: many; V: TRBV7-8; J: TRBJ1-4; D: -; DNA: TGTGCCAGCAGCTTAGACGGGTTGATAAATGAAAAACTGTTTTTT; CDR3: CASSLDGLINEKLFF
size: few; V: TRBV28; J: TRBJ2-3; D: TRBD2; DNA: TGTGCCAGCAGCTTCCTAGCGGCAGATACGCAGTATTTT; CDR3: CASSFLAADTQYF
size: many; V: TRBV10-3; J: TRBJ1-4; D: TRBD1; DNA: TGTGCCATCAACAACCCGGGACAGGGAAGGGAAAAACTGTTTTTT; CDR3: CAINNPGQGREKLFF
size: few; V: TRBV12-3/TRBV12-4; J: TRBJ1-5; D: -; DNA: TGTGCCAGCAGTCCCGGTGGGGGGAACCAGCCCCAGCATTTT; CDR3: CASSPGGGNQPQHF
size: many; V: TRBV12-3/TRBV12-4; J: TRBJ2-3; D: -; DNA: TGTGCCAGCAGTTCTCTGACAGATACGCAGTATTTT; CDR3: CASSSLTDTQYF
size: many; V: TRBV9; J: TRBJ2-3; D: TRBD2; DNA: TGTGCCAGCAGCGTATGGGGGGGAGTGACAGATACGCAGTATTTT; CDR3: CASSVWGGVTDTQYF
size: few; V: TRBV6-2/TRBV6-3; J: TRBJ2-7; D: TRBD2; DNA: TGTGCCAGCAGTTTAAGACTAGCGGGAGTCCATGAGCAGTACTTC; CDR3: CASSLRLAGVHEQYF
size: many; V: TRBV6-6; J: TRBJ2-1; D: -; DNA: TGTGCCAGCAGCGCCCCCGGCAATGAGCAGTTCTTC; CDR3: CASSAPGNEQFF
size: many; V: TRBV9; J: TRBJ1-5; D: -; DNA: TGTGCCAGCAGCGTAGATGGCTATAACAATCAGCCCCAGCATTTT; CDR3: CASSVDGYNNQPQHF
size: -; V: TRBV6-2/TRBV6-3; J: TRBJ2-4; D: TRBD1; DNA: TGTGCCAGCAGCTCCAAGGGACAGGGGGCGAACATTCAGTACTTC; CDR3: CASSSKGQGANIQYF
size: many; V: TRBV28; J: TRBJ2-7; D: -; DNA: TGTGCCAGCAGTTCCCCCGGCGGGACTCACTCCTACGAGCAGTACTTC; CDR3: CASSSPGGTHSYEQYF
size: many; V: TRBV7-9; J: TRBJ2-1; D: -; DNA: TGCGGGGGTGGAAGCTCCTACAATGAGCAGTTCTTC; CDR3: CGGGSSYNEQFF
size: many; V: TRBV9; J: TRBJ2-7; D: TRBD1; DNA: TGTGCCAGCAGCGTAGCTGGGACAGGAGCCTACGAGCAGTACTTC; CDR3: CASSVAGTGAYEQYF
size: few; V: TRBV5-1; J: TRBJ1-6; D: -; DNA: TGCGCCAGCAGCTACGACACCTCACCCCTCCACTTT; CDR3: CASSYDTSPLHF
size: -; V: TRBV12-3/TRBV12-4; J: TRBJ1-4; D: -; DNA: TGTGCCAGCAGTTTAGGCAGGGAGGAAAAACTGTTTTTT; CDR3: CASSLGREEKLFF
size: many; V: TRBV7-2; J: TRBJ1-4; D: TRBD1; DNA: TGTGCCAGCAGCCTCGACAGGGGCGGGGGTAGACTGTTTTTT; CDR3: CASSLDRGGGRLFF
size: -; V: TRBV6-1; J: TRBJ1-5; D: -; DNA: TGTGCCAGCAGGGGACGGAATTCGAATCAGCCCCAGCATTTT; CDR3: CASRGRNSNQPQHF
size: few; V: TRBV27; J: TRBJ2-7; D: TRBD2; DNA: TGTGCCAGCAGTCCCACCCCCATAGCGGGAGGGTGGTACGAGCAGTACTTC; CDR3: CASSPTPIAGGWYEQYF
size: few; V: TRBV6-1; J: TRBJ2-3; D: -; DNA: TGTGCCAGCTTACTTACAGGGACCTACACAGATACGCAGTATTTT; CDR3: CASLLTGTYTDTQYF
size: few; V: TRBV12-3/TRBV12-4; J: TRBJ2-2; D: -; DNA: TGTGCCAGCAGTGGCACGCTGGGAACCGGGGAGCTGTTTTTT; CDR3: CASSGTLGTGELFF
size: few; V: TRBV14; J: TRBJ2-3; D: TRBD2; DNA: TGTGCCAGCAGCCAAGATCAGCTAGCGGGATATAGAGATACGCAGTATTTT; CDR3: CASSQDQLAGYRDTQYF
size: many; V: TRBV20-1; J: TRBJ2-3; D: -; DNA: TGCAGTGCTAGTAGGGTAGTGGCAGCCACAGATACGCAGTATTTT; CDR3: CSASRVVAATDTQYF
size: many; V: TRBV7-9; J: TRBJ1-2; D: TRBD1; DNA: TGTGCCAGCAGCGACAGGGGGCGCGGCTACACCTTC; CDR3: CASSDRGRGYTF
size: many; V: TRBV10-3; J: TRBJ2-1; D: TRBD2; DNA: TGTGCCATCAGTGATAGTGGACTAGCGAGCTCCTACAATGAGCAGTTCTTC; CDR3: CAISDSGLASSYNEQFF
size: medium-sized; V: TRBV28; J: TRBJ2-6; D: TRBD1; DNA: TGTGCCAGCAGTCCTGTAATCCCCGGGACAGGGGACGACGGGGCCAACGTCCTGACTTTC; CDR3: CASSPVIPGTGDDGANVLTF
size: many; V: TRBV29-1; J: TRBJ2-6; D: -; DNA: TGCAGCGTTGAAGATCGGGACTCTGGGGCCAACGTCCTGACTTTC; CDR3: CSVEDRDSGANVLTF
size: many; V: TRBV28; J: TRBJ1-2; D: -; DNA: TGTGCCGGGGGGGATACTTTGGTCTACACCTTC; CDR3: CAGGDTLVYTF
size: many; V: TRBV28; J: TRBJ2-3; D: -; DNA: TGTGCCAGCAGTTCCCTCGCGGGGGCGAGCACAGATACGCAGTATTTT; CDR3: CASSSLAGASTDTQYF
size: -; V: TRBV14; J: TRBJ2-7; D: -; DNA: TGTGCCAGCAGCCAAGGGACGTTCTACGAGCAGTACTTC; CDR3: CASSQGTFYEQYF
size: many; V: TRBV14; J: TRBJ2-7; D: -; DNA: TGTGCCAGCAGCCTCCCCAACGGCGAGCAGTACTTC; CDR3: CASSLPNGEQYF
size: -; V: TRBV20-1; J: TRBJ2-7; D: -; DNA: TGCAGTGCCACCCGTGGCTACGAGCAGTACTTC; CDR3: CSATRGYEQYF
size: many; V: TRBV29-1; J: TRBJ1-2; D: TRBD1; DNA: TGCAGCGTTGAGTCGGGACAGGAGTATGGCTACACCTTC; CDR3: CSVESGQEYGYTF
size: few; V: TRBV10-3; J: TRBJ2-1; D: -; DNA: TGTGCCATCAGGACTGACATGGGCGATGAGCAGTTCTTC; CDR3: CAIRTDMGDEQFF
size: many; V: TRBV7-9; J: TRBJ2-3; D: -; DNA: TGTGCCAGCAGCTTAGTCAGCTCTAACACAGATACGCAGTATTTT; CDR3: CASSLVSSNTDTQYF
size: -; V: TRBV5-1; J: TRBJ1-5; D: TRBD1; DNA: TGCGCCAGCAGCTTGGGGGGACAGGGAGGATACCAGCCCCAGCATTTT; CDR3: CASSLGGQGGYQPQHF
size: few; V: TRBV3-1; J: TRBJ2-2; D: -; DNA: TGTGCCAGCAGCCAAGAAGGCAGTTACACCGGGGAGCTGTTTTTT; CDR3: CASSQEGSYTGELFF
size: -; V: TRBV28; J: TRBJ2-7; D: -; DNA: TGTGCCAGCAGAGAGGGACCCGCGGACGAGCAGTACTTC; CDR3: CASREGPADEQYF